This paragraph covers one T cell receptor beta chain sequence. The antigen remains unidentified. These data are taken from a study of cytotoxic CD8 clonotypes in ibrutinib-treated CLL. Study results and caveats: Clonality grew at ibrutinib response; at progression, it decreased back toward baseline.

The CDR3 is 15 amino acids. Germline lookup yields CDR1 LNHDA and CDR2 SQIVND (reference sequence). Trimming took off 1 base at V and 3 bases at J, with 10 bases between the two ends. The assay was immunoSEQ multiplex PCR, and TCRdb's table has in-frame clones only and misses some. The data contain roughly 330,000 clones, roughly 67% of them seen just once; the ten biggest clones take up about 5.9%. The receptor comes from a human donor with chronic lymphocytic leukemia. The J gene is TRBJ1-5, the V gene TRBV19, with D uncertain. The sequenced sample was PBMCs, obtained after 36 months of ibrutinib treatment. The CDR3 here is CASSIVRRVNQPQHF. The DNA of the CDR3 is TGTGCCAGTAGTATAGTCAGGAGGGTCAATCAGCCCCAGCATTTT.